Following are 30 T cell receptor beta chains from one sample sequenced in a study of T cell changes during pregnancy in multiple sclerosis. TCRdb's copy holds only in-frame clones and misses some; the assay was immunoSEQ multiplex PCR. The sample yields 55,000 to 85,000 clones, about 90% seen once. The specimen was peripheral blood, collected after pregnancy. These TCRs come from a female donor with multiple sclerosis, enrolled in a pregnancy study.

The chain combines TRBV4-2 with TRBJ2-1; a possible D gene is TRBD2 (6 bases). Trimming removed 4 bases at V and 0 bases at J, with 16 bases between. The CDR3 totals 17 residues. Per germline, CDR1 LGHNA and CDR2 YNFKEQ. The CDR3 nucleotides are TGTGCCAGCAGCCCAAGTCTAGCGCAAAGCTCCTACAATGAGCAGTTCTTC. It yields the protein CASSPSLAQSSYNEQFF.

A single count supports this clone. The rearrangement uses TRBV27 and TRBJ1-2; weak D call: TRBD1 (6 bases). Germline lookup yields CDR1 MNHEY and CDR2 SMNVEV (reference sequence). CDR3 length equals 18 residues. V was pared by 6 bases and J by 3 bases, with 26 bases between. This chain's CDR3 is CASRTDWTASLTDYGYTF. CDR3 DNA sequence: TGTGCCAGCAGGACGGACTGGACAGCCTCCCTAACCGACTATGGCTACACCTTC.

The V call is TRBV18, the J call TRBJ1-3, with D possibly matching TRBD1 (6 bases). This CDR3 comprises 16 residues. V lost 4 bases and J lost 0, with 13 bases in between. Germline loops: CDR1 KGHSH, CDR2 LQKENI. The CDR3 DNA is TGTGCCAGCTCACTGAACGGACAGACCTCTGGAAACACCATATATTTT. This codes for CASSLNGQTSGNTIYF.

V usage is TRBV7-3 and J usage is TRBJ2-2, with 7 positions matching TRBD2. Germline CDR1 and CDR2: SGHTA and FQGTGA. This CDR3 is 13 amino acids long. The junction had 0 bases not matched to a gene; V was cut back by 2 bases and J by 6 bases. In DNA form, the CDR3 reads TGTGCCAGCAGCTTAGCGGGAGCCGGGGAGCTGTTTTTT. Residues: CASSLAGAGELFF.

J is TRBJ2-7 and V is TRBV7-2; TRBD1 agrees at 9 bases. The CDR3 is 14 amino acids. V lost 4 bases to trimming and J lost 5 bases; unmatched junction nucleotides: 6. CDR1 SGHTA and CDR2 FQGNSA come from the germline V gene. Written as DNA, the CDR3 is TGTGCCAGCAGCTGGGGACAGGGAAGCCACGAGCAGTACTTC. It translates to CASSWGQGSHEQYF.

The chain links TRBV5-1 to TRBJ2-2; 9 nucleotides match TRBD1. Losses at the gene ends were 3 bases for V and 0 bases for J; bases not matched to a gene: 3. The length of the CDR3 is 16 residues. Germline loops: CDR1 SGHRS, CDR2 YFSETQ. CDR3 bases: TGCGCCAGCAGCTCCGGGGACAGGGCGAACACCGGGGAGCTGTTTTTT. Protein: CASSSGDRANTGELFF.

The gene calls are TRBV6-1 and TRBJ2-3; no clear D gene. V dropped 3 bases and J dropped 7 bases, with 5 bases sitting between them. Germline V gives CDR1 MNHNS, CDR2 SASEGT. This CDR3 is built from 11 residues. The CDR3, as DNA: TGTGCCAGCAGTGATAGATATACGCAGTATTTT. It translates to CASSDRYTQYF.

For this clone: Germline and junction disagree at one end, which may indicate a read error. CDR3 bases: TGTGCTAGCAGCTTAGATATTCTAGCGGGGGGCGCCGGGGAGCTGTTTTTT. This codes for CASSLDILAGGAGELFF. The chain is built from TRBV7-7 and TRBJ2-2; 11 bases agree with TRBD2. CDR1 and CDR2 (germline): SSHAT, FNYEAQ (reference sequence). This CDR3 comprises 17 residues.

The chain couples TRBV2 to TRBJ2-3; TRBD2 aligns across 15 bases. The CDR3 has 14 amino acids. Per germline, CDR1 SNHLY and CDR2 FYNNEI. V lost 6 bases and J lost 10; bases outside the gene matches: 5. The CDR3 bases are TGTGCCAGCAGCGGACTAGCGGGAGGGCTGGCGCAGTATTTT. Amino acid sequence: CASSGLAGGLAQYF.

The J gene is TRBJ1-2, the V gene TRBV28; maybe TRBD1 (6 bases). Germline CDR1 MDHEN, CDR2 SYDVKM. The CDR3 totals 13 residues. Trimming removed 6 bases at V and 3 bases at J, with 11 bases between. This CDR3 is CASRRAGDYGYTF. The CDR3 DNA reads as TGTGCCAGCAGGCGGGCAGGGGACTATGGCTACACCTTC.

This clone was counted a few times. This chain connects TRBV5-6 to TRBJ2-5, with 7 bases aligning to TRBD1. Germline trimming cut 2 bases from V and 2 bases from J; bases unmatched to any gene: 9. CDR3 length: 16 residues. From germline, CDR1 is SGHDT and CDR2 YYEEEE. The CDR3 loop reads CASSFFDQGVQETQYF. The CDR3 DNA follows: TGTGCCAGCAGCTTTTTTGACCAGGGGGTTCAAGAGACCCAGTACTTC.

The V call is TRBV4-2, the J call TRBJ2-7; 11 bases are shared with TRBD2. In germline, CDR1 is LGHNA, CDR2 YNFKEQ. The trim removed 1 base at V and 2 bases at J, leaving 1 base unmatched. The length of the CDR3 is 15 residues. CDR3 sequence (DNA): TGTGCCAGCAGCCAAGGACTAGCGGGACCCTACGAGCAGTACTTC. It codes for CASSQGLAGPYEQYF.

This chain connects TRBV28 to TRBJ1-1; 7 bases are a match to TRBD1. CDR1 and CDR2 (germline): MDHEN, SYDVKM. The CDR3 sequence is 14 residues long. V gave up 5 bases and J gave up 4 bases; unmatched junction bases: 7. Written as DNA, the CDR3 is TGTGCCAGCAGTCCAGACAGGGTTTCCACTGAAGCTTTCTTT. Its protein is CASSPDRVSTEAFF.

This clone was seen only once. The chain is built from TRBV7-2 and TRBJ2-5; 14 bases align to TRBD2. Germline values: CDR1 SGHTA, CDR2 FQGNSA. The V gene end was trimmed by 4 bases and the J gene end by 5 bases; junction bases not matched to a gene: 6. CDR3 length: 16 residues. As DNA, the CDR3 is TGTGCCAGCAGCTCGGGGACTAGCGGGAGCTTGGAGACCCAGTACTTC. It encodes CASSSGTSGSLETQYF.

The table lists this clone with a count of one. The chain carries TRBV11-2 and TRBJ1-2; no reliable D call. The germline V and J ends were trimmed by 1 base and 7 bases, with 7 bases remaining between them. CDR3 size: 12 residues. Germline V gene data show CDR1 as SGHAT and CDR2 as FQNNGV. The CDR3 region is CASSLVAGGYTF. Here the CDR3 DNA reads TGTGCCAGCAGCTTAGTGGCAGGTGGCTACACCTTC.

This clone was seen once. The chain is built from TRBV5-1 and TRBJ2-7; D perhaps matches TRBD2 (6 bases). Germline V lookup: CDR1 SGHRS, CDR2 YFSETQ. CDR3 size: 15 residues. The germline V and J ends were trimmed by 4 bases and 5 bases, with 19 bases remaining between them. The CDR3 sequence: CASSPGLGATDEQYF. CDR3 coding DNA: TGCGCCAGCAGCCCGGGACTCGGCGCCACGGACGAGCAGTACTTC.

V usage is TRBV18 and J usage is TRBJ2-2; D is ambiguous. V shed 1 base and J shed 0 bases, with 9 bases lying between them. In germline, CDR1 is KGHSH, CDR2 LQKENI. There are 16 residues in the CDR3. The CDR3 DNA reads as TGTGCCAGCTCACCACAGAGGCCCCCGAACACCGGGGAGCTGTTTTTT. Amino acid sequence: CASSPQRPPNTGELFF. Variable domain in full (rest from reference TRBV18 and TRBJ2-2): NAGVMQNPRHLVRRRGQEARLRCSPMKGHSHVYWYRQLPEEGLKFMVYLQKENIIDESGMPKERFSAEFPKEGPSILRIQQVVRGDSAAYFCASSPQRPPNTGELFFGEGSRLTVL.

V is TRBV29-1 and J is TRBJ2-3; D may be TRBD2 (6 bases). V was pared by 4 bases and J by 8 bases, with 16 bases between. The CDR3 runs 13 residues. The germline V gene encodes CDR1 SQVTM and CDR2 ANQGSEA. CDR3 nucleotides: TGCAGCGTTGGTACGGGGGACGGCGGTACGCAGTATTTT. Translated: CSVGTGDGGTQYF.

The sample holds a few counts of this clone. V is TRBV30 and J is TRBJ1-1; D might be TRBD1 (6 bases). Looked up from germline, CDR1 is GTSNPN and CDR2 is SVGIG (reference sequence). V was trimmed by 4 bases and J by 4 bases, leaving 10 bases between them. The CDR3 spans 12 residues. DNA of the CDR3: TGTGCCTGGATGCAGGGGCCCACTGAAGCTTTCTTT. This sequence encodes CAWMQGPTEAFF.

The chain links TRBV15 to TRBJ2-1; TRBD1 agrees at 9 bases. The CDR3 contains 16 residues. The V segment lost 4 bases and the J segment 1 base; nucleotides outside the gene matches: 5. In germline, CDR1 is LNHNV, CDR2 YYDKDF (reference sequence). The CDR3 DNA sequence: TGTGCCACCAGCATAAGGACAGGGGAATCCTACAATGAGCAGTTCTTC. Protein: CATSIRTGESYNEQFF.

This clone was seen just once. The rearrangement joins TRBV29-1 to TRBJ2-1; the match to TRBD2 covers 9 bases. V gave up 6 bases and J gave up 7 bases; unmatched junction bases: 7. This CDR3 contains 13 residues. Germline lookup yields CDR1 SQVTM and CDR2 ANQGSEA. The CDR3 sequence: CSVTGTSRNEQFF. The CDR3 DNA follows: TGCAGCGTAACCGGGACTAGCAGAAATGAGCAGTTCTTC.

V gene TRBV19 combines with J gene TRBJ1-3; maybe TRBD1 (6 bases). Germline values: CDR1 LNHDA, CDR2 SQIVND (reference sequence). The CDR3 extends over 14 amino acids. The ends were cut back, 6 bases at V and 4 bases at J, with 13 bases in the middle. CDR3 sequence: CASSITGSGNTIYF. The CDR3 region has the DNA TGTGCCAGTAGCATCACAGGGTCGGGAAACACCATATATTTT.

The CDR3 DNA follows: TGTGCCAGCAGCTCAGGACTAGCGGGAGGGGCCAATGAGCAGTTCTTC. Translation: CASSSGLAGGANEQFF. The rearrangement links TRBV13 to TRBJ2-1; 15 nucleotides line up with TRBD2. Germline CDR1 is PRHDT and CDR2 is FYEKMQ (reference sequence). J lost 6 bases, V lost 4 bases, and 4 bases had no gene match. The CDR3 runs 16 residues.

The chain employs TRBV5-5 and TRBJ2-1; 14 bases fit TRBD2. The CDR3 sequence is 17 residues long. With V trimmed by 3 bases and J by 6 bases, 8 bases remained unmatched. CDR1 and CDR2 from the germline V gene are SGHKS and YYEKEE (reference sequence). CDR3: CASSWGTSGSLSNEQFF. CDR3 bases: TGTGCCAGCAGCTGGGGGACTAGCGGGAGTTTGAGCAATGAGCAGTTCTTC.

The chain links TRBV6-1 to TRBJ1-3; a weak D match, TRBD1 (5 bases). The CDR3 is 12 amino acids. CDR1 and CDR2 (germline): MNHNS, SASEGT. V was clipped by 8 bases and J by 1 base, with 6 bases between them. CDR3 sequence (DNA): TGTGCCAGCCGGGGGTCTGGAAACACCATATATTTT. It is translated as CASRGSGNTIYF.

The chain carries TRBV25-1 and TRBJ1-4; TRBD1 matches 8 bases. This CDR3 comprises 13 residues. J was trimmed by 8 bases and V by 5 bases; bases with no gene match: 4. The germline gives CDR1 MGHDK, CDR2 SYGVNS. The CDR3 coding sequence is TGTGCCAGCAGTCTTGCAGGGGGCGAAAAACTGTTTTTT. This codes for CASSLAGGEKLFF.

The chain is built from TRBV11-2 and TRBJ1-3, with D possibly TRBD1 on 6 matching bases. Germline CDR1 is SGHAT and CDR2 is FQNNGV. The CDR3 is made up of 15 amino acids. Trimming took off 1 base at V and 4 bases at J, with 11 bases between the two ends. CDR3 protein: CASSLGSGDGNTIYF. CDR3 bases: TGTGCCAGCAGCTTAGGTTCAGGGGACGGAAACACCATATATTTT.

V gene TRBV30 combines with J gene TRBJ2-5, with 8 bases that match TRBD2. The CDR3 is 21 residues long. The germline CDR1 and CDR2 sequences are GTSNPN and SVGIG (reference sequence). The V and J ends lost 1 base and 0 bases, in that order; junction bases with no gene match: 22. This CDR3 reads CAWSAFPRGVAGFLYQETQYF. CDR3 sequence (DNA): TGTGCCTGGAGTGCCTTCCCGCGGGGGGTAGCGGGATTTTTATACCAAGAGACCCAGTACTTC.

The chain uses TRBV19 and TRBJ2-2, with 10 bases lining up with TRBD2. The ends lost 2 bases at V and 6 bases at J; junction bases unmatched: 3. The CDR3 is 15 amino acids. The germline CDR1 and CDR2 sequences are LNHDA and SQIVND (reference sequence). The CDR3 protein is CASSISSGSAGELFF. The DNA for the CDR3 is TGTGCCAGTAGTATATCTAGCGGGAGCGCCGGGGAGCTGTTTTTT.

This clone appeared a few times. The V call is TRBV2, the J call TRBJ1-2, with a tentative D call TRBD1 (5 bases). Trimming cost V 2 bases and J 4 bases, with 8 bases left between them. The length of the CDR3 is 13 residues. Germline V CDR1 and CDR2: SNHLY, FYNNEI. The CDR3 protein is CASSEPRAYGYTF. DNA for the CDR3: TGTGCCAGCAGTGAACCCAGGGCCTATGGCTACACCTTC.